This T cell receptor beta chain was found in a study of cytomegalovirus exposure and HLA in healthy donors. Turning to the study itself: Earlier, 100 million to 130 million unique TCR beta sequences were recovered from around 190 million T cells by an analysis.

13 Jbeta primers and 60 Vbeta primers were used for the PCR. This table comes from immunoSEQ multiplex PCR, and its TCRdb copy is limited to in-frame clones, with some not included. The top ten hold approximately 5.6% of the sample, which has roughly 130,000 clones, around four fifths seen once. The sample holds one count of this clone. The ends lost 4 bases at V and 7 bases at J; junction bases unmatched: 13. This CDR3 is 15 amino acids long. Germline CDR1 and CDR2: SGHRS and YFSETQ. The source material was PBMCs. The rearrangement uses TRBV5-1 and TRBJ2-5, with 7 bases lining up with TRBD2. The TCR originated in a woman in her 40s in good health and CMV-seropositive. For the CDR3, the DNA is TGCGCCAGCAGCCCCTTAGCTTCGGGGGGTACGACCCAGTACTTC. It encodes CASSPLASGGTTQYF.